The clone carrying this TCR beta chain was observed a handful of times. Its antigen remains unknown. Treatment of the sample: oral pan-JAK inhibitor, 5-10 mg twice daily. This specimen belongs to a study of CD8+ T cells in alopecia areata. Study-level results: Baseline CD8+ expansion's link to response remains uncertain, as there was one nonresponder.

Reverse transcribed after extraction, RNA yielded cDNA as the sequencing template. Produced via immunoSEQ multiplex PCR; TCRdb's table is partial and in-frame only. This sample carries roughly 180,000 clones, 53% of them seen once, and the ten largest clones take 11%. J was trimmed by 5 bases and V by 4 bases; bases with no gene match: 10. CDR1 and CDR2 from the germline V gene are SGHRS and YFSETQ. The CDR3 sequence is 18 residues long. The specimen comprised CD8+ T cells sorted from blood, sampled at week 24, from a patient treated with tofacitinib. This clonotype was obtained from a human donor with alopecia areata. V usage is TRBV5-1 and J usage is TRBJ2-1, with TRBD2 matching over 15 bases. The CDR3 is CASSNVPGLAGGNNEQFF. The DNA for the CDR3 is TGCGCCAGCAGCAACGTCCCGGGACTAGCGGGGGGTAACAATGAGCAGTTCTTC.